What follows are 27 T cell receptor beta chains derived from one specimen sequenced in a study of T cell responses to AZD1222 COVID-19 vaccine. Assay used: immunoSEQ multiplex PCR; TCRdb lists only in-frame clones, some missing. The sample lists some 120,000 clones; about nine tenths were seen once. The starting material was peripheral blood, obtained on day 0 of AZD1222 vaccination. These receptors were collected from an adult in good health.

The CDR3 sequence is CASIRDSYNEQFF. The CDR3 bases are TGTGCCAGCATCAGGGATTCCTACAATGAGCAGTTCTTC. The chain links TRBV12-3 or TRBV12-4 to TRBJ2-1; maybe TRBD1 (5 bases). The CDR3 runs 13 residues. Trimming pared 7 bases from V and 1 base from J, leaving 8 bases between.

The genes are TRBV5-1 and TRBJ2-7; 11 bases are a match to TRBD2. V was pared by 6 bases and J by 3 bases, with 5 bases of the junction left unmatched. The germline V gene encodes CDR1 SGHRS and CDR2 YFSETQ. This CDR3 comprises 14 residues. The CDR3 loop is CASTLTSGDYEQYF. Here the CDR3 DNA reads TGCGCCAGCACTCTGACTAGCGGGGACTACGAGCAGTACTTC.

The J gene is TRBJ1-1, the V gene TRBV2; no reliable D call. Germline assignment: CDR1 SNHLY and CDR2 FYNNEI. V lost 7 bases and J 3 bases, leaving 12 bases between the germline ends. CDR3 length: 13 residues. The CDR3: CASKITGDTEAFF. Written as DNA, the CDR3 is TGTGCCAGCAAAATTACCGGGGACACTGAAGCTTTCTTT.

A few counts support this clone. The chain combines TRBV7-2 with TRBJ2-7; D uncertain. The CDR3 extends over 15 amino acids. The germline CDR1 and CDR2 sequences are SGHTA and FQGNSA. Between the trimmed V and J ends, which lost 4 bases and 5 bases, there was a span of 18 bases. As DNA, the CDR3 is TGTGCCAGCAGCTCTACCTGGACGGTGGTTCACGAGCAGTACTTC. As protein: CASSSTWTVVHEQYF.

J is TRBJ2-7 and V is TRBV28; 9 nucleotides agree with TRBD2. The CDR3 runs 15 residues. J was trimmed by 5 bases and V by 3 bases; bases with no gene match: 8. From germline, CDR1 is MDHEN and CDR2 SYDVKM. The chain's CDR3 is CASSLALAGNHEQYF. The CDR3 bases are TGTGCCAGCAGTTTGGCGCTAGCGGGAAACCACGAGCAGTACTTC.

In regard to this clone: The junction and the germline gene differ at one end; a read error may be behind it. This sequence joins TRBV2 and TRBJ2-5; D remains unclear. CDR3 length: 13 residues. Looked up from germline, CDR1 is SNHLY and CDR2 is FYNNEI. The CDR3 sequence: CASSDPSTENQYF. CDR3 sequence (DNA): TGTGCCAGCAGTGACCCCTCGACGGAGAACCAGTACTTC.

V gene TRBV4-3 combines with J gene TRBJ2-1; no clear D gene. The CDR3 sequence is 15 residues long. CDR1 and CDR2 (germline): LGHNA, YSLEER. Trimming removed 2 bases from V and 3 bases from J, with 11 bases in between. CDR3 region: CASSQFGLVYNEQFF. The CDR3 region has the DNA TGCGCCAGCAGCCAATTTGGGCTAGTCTACAATGAGCAGTTCTTC.

The rearrangement links TRBV6-4 to TRBJ2-1; 11 bases match TRBD2. The CDR3 covers 17 residues. Germline CDR1 and CDR2: MRHNA and SNTAGT. The junction had 9 bases not matched to a gene; V was cut back by 4 bases and J by 4 bases. This CDR3 is CASSARLLAGGYNEQFF. DNA of the CDR3: TGTGCCAGCAGTGCCCGATTGTTAGCGGGAGGGTACAATGAGCAGTTCTTC.

The gene calls are TRBV6-7 and TRBJ2-1, with D possibly TRBD2 on 6 matching bases. TRBV6-7 carries the ORF label, with uncertain function. The CDR3 runs 15 residues. Between the trimmed V and J ends, which lost 11 bases and 2 bases, there was a span of 19 bases. CDR3 in DNA: TGTGCCTCCCTGCGGGGCCTCGGCACCTACAATGAGCAGTTCTTC. Translation: CASLRGLGTYNEQFF.

CDR3 nucleotides: TGTGCCATCAGGCCGGGACAGGGTTCCAATGAGCAGTTCTTC. It is translated as CAIRPGQGSNEQFF. This chain links TRBV10-3 with TRBJ2-1, with 9 nucleotides matching TRBD1. J was trimmed by 6 bases and V by 6 bases; bases with no gene match: 6. Germline V CDR1 and CDR2: ENHRY, SYGVKD. The CDR3 is 14 amino acids.

V gene TRBV5-6 combines with J gene TRBJ2-1; D might be TRBD2 (6 bases). The germline gives CDR1 SGHDT, CDR2 YYEEEE. Trimming left V 2 bases short and J 4 bases short, with 13 bases between. The CDR3 consists of 15 residues. The CDR3 region has the DNA TGTGCCAGCAGCTTCGGAGGGCCAAGGTACAATGAGCAGTTCTTC. Amino acids: CASSFGGPRYNEQFF.

The chain combines TRBV5-4 with TRBJ1-2; D might be TRBD1 (5 bases). CDR3 length: 15 amino acids. V lost 0 bases to trimming and J lost 3 bases, with 12 bases between them. From germline, CDR1 is SGHNT and CDR2 YYREEE (reference sequence). CDR3 amino acids: CASSLEEGSDYGYTF. In nucleotides, the CDR3 is TGTGCCAGCAGCTTGGAAGAGGGGAGCGACTATGGCTACACCTTC.

The genes are TRBV28 and TRBJ2-1; 7 bases fit TRBD1. Germline CDR1 reads MDHEN; CDR2 reads SYDVKM. Trimming took 1 base from V and 5 from J; bases not matched to a gene: 2. CDR3 length equals 14 residues. The chain's CDR3 is CASSLLDRNNEQFF. The CDR3 coding sequence is TGTGCCAGCAGTTTATTGGACAGGAACAATGAGCAGTTCTTC.

V and J are TRBV6-2 or TRBV6-3 and TRBJ2-3, with D possibly being TRBD1 (6 bases). This CDR3 is 14 amino acids long. CDR1 MNHEY and CDR2 SVGEGT come from the germline V gene. V was trimmed by 2 bases and J by 4 bases, leaving 10 bases between them. The CDR3 is CASSYGRGPDTQYF. CDR3 nucleotide sequence: TGTGCCAGCAGTTACGGCAGGGGCCCAGATACGCAGTATTTT.

The sample holds one count of this clone. V gene TRBV24-1 combines with J gene TRBJ1-2, with a tentative D call TRBD1 (5 bases). V was trimmed by 0 bases and J by 5 bases, leaving 9 bases between them. Per germline, CDR1 KGHDR and CDR2 SFDVKD. CDR3 length: 14 residues. In DNA form, the CDR3 reads TGTGCCACCAGTGATTTGGCGGGGGGGTATGGCTACACCTTC. It is translated as CATSDLAGGYGYTF.

The chain recombines TRBV28 with TRBJ1-2; D unclear. Germline-derived CDR1 and CDR2 are MDHEN and SYDVKM. V lost 2 bases to trimming and J lost 4 bases, with 8 bases between them. The CDR3 spans 13 residues. The CDR3 DNA reads TGTGCCAGCAGTTTAGCGGCTCTCTATGGCTACACCTTC. Encoded protein: CASSLAALYGYTF.

This clone was seen a single time. The chain combines TRBV6-1 with TRBJ1-1; D is ambiguous. The CDR3 totals 16 residues. With 4 bases removed from V and 2 bases from J, the gap between germline ends came to 17 bases. The germline CDR1 and CDR2 sequences are MNHNS and SASEGT. The CDR3 coding sequence is TGTGCCAGCAGTGTGTTTGACACGGGGTATAACACTGAAGCTTTCTTT. Its translation: CASSVFDTGYNTEAFF.

In its sample, this clone was seen a few times. This chain uses TRBV7-2 with TRBJ1-2, with D hard to call. The CDR3 is made up of 13 amino acids. Trimming removed 2 bases from V and 8 bases from J, with 12 bases in between. Germline V CDR1 and CDR2: SGHTA, FQGNSA. The CDR3 DNA is TGTGCCAGCAGCTTAAGCCCCCAGGACGGCTACACCTTC. It is translated as CASSLSPQDGYTF.

The chain has TRBV5-6 and TRBJ1-5; no firm D call. Trimming shortened V by 2 bases and J by 2 bases, and 8 bases separated the two germline ends. Germline V CDR1 and CDR2: SGHDT, YYEEEE. This CDR3 has 14 residues. The CDR3 protein is CASSFGGRNQPQHF. Written as DNA, the CDR3 is TGTGCCAGCAGCTTTGGAGGGCGCAATCAGCCCCAGCATTTT.

The V gene is TRBV9, the J gene TRBJ2-2; TRBD1 aligns across 8 bases. CDR3 length: 17 residues. CDR1 is SGDLS, CDR2 YYNGEE, per germline. After removal of 1 base from V and 4 bases from J, the junction contained 9 bases not matched to a gene. The CDR3 reads CASSVSPGGLSTGELFF. In nucleotides, the CDR3 is TGTGCCAGCAGCGTATCCCCAGGGGGCTTATCCACCGGGGAGCTGTTTTTT.

The chain recombines TRBV2 with TRBJ2-1; maybe TRBD2 (6 bases). CDR3 length: 15 residues. The V and J ends lost 4 bases and 7 bases respectively, with 17 bases between them. The germline gives CDR1 SNHLY, CDR2 FYNNEI. In DNA, the CDR3 is TGTGCCAGCAGTGTTCTCCTCGGAGGAGGGAATGAGCAGTTCTTC. Translating it yields CASSVLLGGGNEQFF. The variable domain in full, with the rest retrieved from reference TRBV2 and TRBJ2-1, is EPEVTQTPSHQVTQMGQEVILRCVPISNHLYFYWYRQILGQKVEFLVSFYNNEISEKSEIFDDQFSVERPDGSNFTLKIRSTKLEDSAMYFCASSVLLGGGNEQFFGPGTRLTVL.

This sequence joins TRBV9 and TRBJ2-1, with 7 bases matching TRBD2. The CDR3 contains 14 residues. Per germline, CDR1 SGDLS and CDR2 YYNGEE. V dropped 9 bases and J dropped 4; count of bases not matched to a gene: 10. CDR3 DNA sequence: TGTGCCAACACACGGGACTACCGTTACAATGAGCAGTTCTTC. This encodes CANTRDYRYNEQFF.

This rearrangement joins TRBV28 to TRBJ2-1, with D perhaps TRBD1 (5 bases). Trimming shortened V by 5 bases and J by 8 bases, and 22 bases separated the two germline ends. The CDR3 is made up of 16 amino acids. Germline CDR1 and CDR2: MDHEN and SYDVKM. The CDR3 bases are TGTGCCAGCAGTGGCGCATGGGCTACAGGAATGGATGAGCAGTTCTTC. Amino acid sequence: CASSGAWATGMDEQFF.

The V and J genes are TRBV4-3 and TRBJ1-3, with D maybe TRBD1 (5 bases). In germline, CDR1 is LGHNA, CDR2 YSLEER. This CDR3 comprises 16 residues. V was pared by 2 bases and J by 7 bases, with 18 bases between. The CDR3 loop is CASSQSNGEGRNTIYF. DNA of the CDR3: TGCGCCAGCAGCCAATCGAATGGGGAGGGGAGGAACACCATATATTTT.

The chain links TRBV4-2 to TRBJ1-2, with D uncertain. The ends were cut back, 0 bases at V and 4 bases at J, with 12 bases in the middle. The germline V gene has CDR1 LGHNA and CDR2 YNFKEQ. CDR3 size: 15 residues. The CDR3 DNA follows: TGTGCCAGCAGCCAAGATAGTTCATCCACCTATGGCTACACCTTC. As protein: CASSQDSSSTYGYTF.

This chain uses TRBV4-1 with TRBJ2-5; the D gene is possibly TRBD2 (5 bases). Germline CDR1 is MGHRA and CDR2 is YSYEKL. CDR3 length equals 15 residues. V lost 1 base and J lost 5, with 14 bases in between. The CDR3 DNA reads TGCGCCAGCAGCCAAGTACGTACTAGTGGGGAGACCCAGTACTTC. As protein: CASSQVRTSGETQYF.

This rearrangement joins TRBV7-2 to TRBJ2-1, with D perhaps given as TRBD1 or TRBD2 (5 bases each). This CDR3 is built from 18 residues. Germline CDR1 is SGHTA and CDR2 is FQGNSA. V gave up 2 bases and J gave up 0 bases, with 17 bases separating them. CDR3 bases: TGTGCCAGCAGCTTAAGAGGGGCTCCTTCGAGCTCCTACAATGAGCAGTTCTTC. Protein: CASSLRGAPSSSYNEQFF.